The TCR beta chain under discussion was sequenced for a study of Ad26.COV2.S vaccination and SARS-CoV-2 variants. This CDR3 has 14 amino acids. Looked up from germline, CDR1 is SEHNR and CDR2 is FQNEAQ (reference sequence). Trimming took 6 bases from V and 1 from J, leaving 10 bases between them. Treatment denoted: some 20 received Ad26.COV2.S at low or high dose, single or two shots; several received placebo; per-sample allocation not given. Repertoires come from day 63 after the first vaccine or placebo injection. Profiling relied on immunoSEQ multiplex PCR, and the TCRdb table lists in-frame clones only, not all of them. The sample contains some 460,000 clones, about 88% of which appear only once.

The rearrangement links TRBV7-9 to TRBJ1-3; D is uncertain. The clonotype originates from a person aged 18 to 59 who received the Ad26.COV2.S COVID-19 vaccine or a placebo. Sequenced material: peripheral blood, taken in a trial of Ad26.COV2.S vaccine versus placebo. The CDR3 DNA follows: TGTGCCAGCAGACCTCCGGGGTCTGGAAACACCATATATTTT. It codes for CASRPPGSGNTIYF.